These T cell receptor beta chains were read from a single sample in a study of CD4 T cells in relation to SARS-CoV-2 and coronaviruses. This table comes from immunoSEQ multiplex PCR, and its TCRdb copy is limited to in-frame clones, with some not included. The top ten hold 11% of the sample, which has more than 15,000 clones, around three quarters seen once. Their antigens remain unidentified. Sequencing input: CD4+ T cells from PBMCs, cultured in vitro. Receptor source: a human donor in good health. The conserved cysteine and the conserved F or W are not part of the CDR3 here. The order of the fields is clone size, D gene, V gene, CDR3 protein. The D gene is left open where the match is weak. The listing skips clone size in some rows; elsewhere it reads once, few, many or a size class.

.,.,TRBV2,ASSVSRTQDTQY
.,TRBD2,TRBV5-1,ASSLFRGAQAGLGGNEQF
.,.,TRBV9,ASSFQGGETQY
.,.,TRBV30,AWSVRDPSTDTQY
.,.,TRBV2,ASSGGGGRGPQH
.,TRBD1,TRBV4-1,ASSTGPGQGNTGELF
.,.,TRBV30,AWSVQNYEQY
.,.,TRBV29-1,SVPGSPGSGYT
.,.,TRBV19,ASSIGAGRYEQY
few,TRBD2,TRBV6-2/TRBV6-3,ASSSGTSFSGAQY
.,.,TRBV5-4,ASTRGLSGANVLT
.,TRBD1,TRBV2,ASSDRGLQPQH
.,TRBD2,TRBV4-1,ASIPVGREGLGLMNEQF
.,.,TRBV5-1,ASSPGQNSPLH
once,.,TRBV12-3/TRBV12-4,ASSLAVAAEAF
.,TRBD1,TRBV19,ASSIDRVSEQY
few,.,TRBV5-4,ASSASKTGTYEQY
.,.,TRBV4-3,ASSPGRGGANVLT
.,.,TRBV6-6,ASNQGVGLAQETQY